This entry concerns a single TCR beta chain. The entry originates in a study of shared clonotypes between healthy human individuals. Germline V gene lookup returns CDR1 GTSNPN and CDR2 SVGIG (reference sequence). The V and J ends lost 2 bases and 4 bases respectively, with 7 bases between them. The CDR3 totals 12 residues. TCRdb keeps only in-frame clones here, not all; method: immunoSEQ multiplex PCR. The sample carries roughly 2.2 million clones, over 90% recorded once. The source of this sequence is a man in his late teens or twenties in good health. Some clones in this sample may be carry-over from other donors' samples. The rearrangement joins TRBV30 to TRBJ2-3, with D perhaps being TRBD1 or TRBD2 (5 bases each). Sequenced material: naive CD4+ T cells from PBMCs. The subset: CD45RA+ positively selected. The CDR3 sequence is CAWSRGADTQYF. The DNA for the CDR3 is TGTGCCTGGAGTCGGGGCGCAGATACGCAGTATTTT.